The 10 T cell receptor beta chains listed next were all sequenced from one sample in a study of shared T cell receptors in the human thymus. Clones were sequenced by immunoSEQ multiplex PCR, and TCRdb holds only the in-frame ones, with some missing. The sample shows hundreds of thousands of clones, approximately 90% of them seen only once. This sample was also put to use in a study of human thymus T cells.

The sample was thymocytes. The source is a boy younger than two with a congenital heart defect.

The J gene is TRBJ1-2, the V gene TRBV6-1; D is ambiguous. The V end was cut by 8 bases, the J end by 6 bases, with 19 bases between. The CDR3 runs 14 residues. Germline CDR1 reads MNHNS; CDR2 reads SASEGT. As DNA, the CDR3 is TGTGCCAGCTGTAGCTCGGGTAGAAGTCATGGCTACACCTTC. It translates to CASCSSGRSHGYTF.

The rearrangement joins TRBV7-9 to TRBJ2-1, with 11 bases that match TRBD2. Germline V gives CDR1 SEHNR, CDR2 FQNEAQ (reference sequence). The V segment lost 5 bases and the J segment 6 bases; nucleotides outside the gene matches: 18. The CDR3 has 19 amino acids. The CDR3 here is CASSQGWTGELAGANEQFF. The CDR3 DNA sequence: TGTGCCAGCAGCCAAGGATGGACAGGGGAACTAGCGGGGGCCAATGAGCAGTTCTTC.

V usage is TRBV14 and J usage is TRBJ1-1; possibly TRBD1 for D (5 bases). Germline values: CDR1 SGHDN, CDR2 FVKESK. Trimming left V 4 bases short and J 1 base short, with 10 bases between. This CDR3 region has 14 residues. The CDR3 DNA sequence: TGTGCCAGCAGCCCCGTGGGGCGGAACACTGAAGCTTTCTTT. It translates to CASSPVGRNTEAFF. The full variable domain, in which reference TRBV14 and TRBJ1-1 provide the parts outside the CDR3, is EAGVTQFPSHSVIEKGQTVTLRCDPISGHDNLYWYRRVMGKEIKFLLHFVKESKQDESGMPNNRFLAERTGGTYSTLKVQPAELEDSGVYFCASSPVGRNTEAFFGQGTRLTVV.

The chain combines TRBV10-3 with TRBJ2-7, with D possibly matching TRBD1 (6 bases). Per the germline V gene, CDR1 is ENHRY and CDR2 is SYGVKD. V lost 5 bases and J 5 bases, leaving 25 bases between the germline ends. CDR3 length: 17 amino acids. The CDR3 DNA is TGTGCCATCAGTATAACCGGACAGCCCAACCCGGCAAACGAGCAGTACTTC. Translation: CAISITGQPNPANEQYF.

Concerning this clone itself: At the DNA level, this CDR3 is encoded by other sequences in the same sample as well. This chain uses TRBV14 with TRBJ1-2; the match to TRBD1 covers 7 bases. Losses at the gene ends were 0 bases for V and 8 bases for J; bases not matched to a gene: 9. The CDR3 contains 15 residues. The germline V gene has CDR1 SGHDN and CDR2 FVKESK. DNA for the CDR3: TGTGCCAGCAGCCAAGAAGGTCCCAGGGGGTACGGCTACACCTTC. This translates into CASSQEGPRGYGYTF.

This sequence joins TRBV12-5 and TRBJ2-1; D perhaps matches TRBD2 (5 bases). The CDR3 is made up of 17 amino acids. Germline V gene data show CDR1 as LGHNT and CDR2 as FRNRAP. V lost 2 bases and J lost 0, with 14 bases in between. This CDR3 is CASGLNARASSYNEQFF. CDR3 DNA: TGTGCTAGTGGTTTGAACGCGAGGGCGAGCTCCTACAATGAGCAGTTCTTC.

The chain joins TRBV2 to TRBJ1-1; the D gene is possibly TRBD1 (6 bases). The CDR3 has 16 residues. V dropped 4 bases and J dropped 3 bases, with 18 bases sitting between them. The germline gives CDR1 SNHLY, CDR2 FYNNEI. As DNA, the CDR3 is TGTGCCAGCAGTGGAGGGGTAAGGGGGGGGCACACTGAAGCTTTCTTT. Translating it yields CASSGGVRGGHTEAFF.

This clone is a singleton in its sample. The chain links TRBV4-3 to TRBJ2-1; 8 bases map to TRBD2. From germline, CDR1 is LGHNA and CDR2 YSLEER. J gave up 6 bases and V 1 base, and 2 bases lay outside the gene matches. The CDR3 has 14 amino acids. This CDR3 is CASSQALAVNEQFF. The CDR3 DNA reads TGCGCCAGCAGCCAAGCACTAGCGGTCAATGAGCAGTTCTTC.

The rearrangement uses TRBV25-1 and TRBJ2-2, with D unresolved. V lost 6 bases to trimming and J lost 4 bases, with 3 bases between them. Germline V gives CDR1 MGHDK, CDR2 SYGVNS. CDR3 size: 11 residues. For the CDR3, the DNA is TGTGCCAGCAGCAGCACCGGGGAGCTGTTTTTT. This codes for CASSSTGELFF.

The chain employs TRBV10-2 and TRBJ2-1; D is ambiguous. This CDR3 has 16 residues. Trimming shortened V by 7 bases and J by 3 bases, and 19 bases separated the two germline ends. Germline lookup yields CDR1 WSHSY and CDR2 SAAADI. CDR3 in DNA: TGCGCCAGCACCCCCTGGGCTCACCCGCACTACAATGAGCAGTTCTTC. This encodes CASTPWAHPHYNEQFF.